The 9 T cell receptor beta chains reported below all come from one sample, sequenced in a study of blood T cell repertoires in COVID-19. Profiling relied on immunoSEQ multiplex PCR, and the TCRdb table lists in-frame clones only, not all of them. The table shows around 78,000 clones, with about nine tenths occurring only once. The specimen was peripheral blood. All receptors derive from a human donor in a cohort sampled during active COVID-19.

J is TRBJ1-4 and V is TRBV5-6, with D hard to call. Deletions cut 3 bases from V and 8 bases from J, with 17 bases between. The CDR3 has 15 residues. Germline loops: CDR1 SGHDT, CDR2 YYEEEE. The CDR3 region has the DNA TGTGCCAGCAGCTCCCGGAGAGAGGGAGGAGAAAAACTGTTTTTT. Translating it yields CASSSRREGGEKLFF. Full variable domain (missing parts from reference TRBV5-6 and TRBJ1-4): DAGVTQSPTHLIKTRGQQVTLRCSPKSGHDTVSWYQQALGQGPQFIFQYYEEEERQRGNFPDRFSGHQFPNYSSELNVNALLLGDSALYLCASSSRREGGEKLFFGSGTQLSVL.

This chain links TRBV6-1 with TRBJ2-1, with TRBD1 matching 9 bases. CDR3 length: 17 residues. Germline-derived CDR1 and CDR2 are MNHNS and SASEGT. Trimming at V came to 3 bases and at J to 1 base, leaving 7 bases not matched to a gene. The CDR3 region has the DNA TGTGCCAGCAGTGATCACTTGACAGGGGGGTCCTACAATGAGCAGTTCTTC. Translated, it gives CASSDHLTGGSYNEQFF.

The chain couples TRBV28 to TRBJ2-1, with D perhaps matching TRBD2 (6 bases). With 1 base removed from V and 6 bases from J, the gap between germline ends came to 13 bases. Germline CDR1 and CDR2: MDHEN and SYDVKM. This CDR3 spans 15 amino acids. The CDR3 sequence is CASSLLGGTANEQFF. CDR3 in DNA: TGTGCCAGCAGTTTATTGGGGGGAACGGCCAATGAGCAGTTCTTC.

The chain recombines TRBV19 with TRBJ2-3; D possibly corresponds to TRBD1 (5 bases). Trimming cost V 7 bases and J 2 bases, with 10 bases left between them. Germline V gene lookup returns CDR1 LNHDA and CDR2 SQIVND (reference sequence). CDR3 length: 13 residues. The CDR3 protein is CASKVRVTDTQYF. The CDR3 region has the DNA TGTGCCAGTAAGGTCAGGGTCACAGATACGCAGTATTTT.

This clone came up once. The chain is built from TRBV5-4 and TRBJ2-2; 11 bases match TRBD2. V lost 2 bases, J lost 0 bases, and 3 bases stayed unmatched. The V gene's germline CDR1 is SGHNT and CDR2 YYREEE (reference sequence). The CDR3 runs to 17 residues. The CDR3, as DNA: TGTGCCAGCAGCTTAATAGCGGGGGGGGCGAACACCGGGGAGCTGTTTTTT. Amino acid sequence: CASSLIAGGANTGELFF.

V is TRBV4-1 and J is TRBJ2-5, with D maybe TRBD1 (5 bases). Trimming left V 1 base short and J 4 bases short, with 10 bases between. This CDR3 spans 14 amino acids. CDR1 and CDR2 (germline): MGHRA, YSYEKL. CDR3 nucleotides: TGCGCCAGCAGCCAAGTTGGAACAGGAGAGACCCAGTACTTC. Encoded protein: CASSQVGTGETQYF.

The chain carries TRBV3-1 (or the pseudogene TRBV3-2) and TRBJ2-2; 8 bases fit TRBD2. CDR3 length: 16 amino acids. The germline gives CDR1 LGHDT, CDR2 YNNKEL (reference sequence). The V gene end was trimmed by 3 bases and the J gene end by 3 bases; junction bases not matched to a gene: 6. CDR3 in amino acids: CASSHTSGGDTGELFF. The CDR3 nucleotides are TGTGCCAGCAGCCACACGTCGGGGGGGGACACCGGGGAGCTGTTTTTT.

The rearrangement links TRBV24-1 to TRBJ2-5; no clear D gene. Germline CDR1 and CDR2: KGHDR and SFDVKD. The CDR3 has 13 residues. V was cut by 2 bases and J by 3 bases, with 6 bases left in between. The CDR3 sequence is CATSDSREETQYF. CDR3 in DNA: TGTGCCACCAGTGATTCCCGGGAAGAGACCCAGTACTTC.

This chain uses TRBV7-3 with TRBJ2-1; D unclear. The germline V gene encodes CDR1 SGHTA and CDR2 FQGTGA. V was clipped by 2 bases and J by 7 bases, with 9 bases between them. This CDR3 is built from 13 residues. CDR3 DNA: TGTGCCAGCAGCTTAGAGTATGTGAATGAGCAGTTCTTC. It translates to CASSLEYVNEQFF.